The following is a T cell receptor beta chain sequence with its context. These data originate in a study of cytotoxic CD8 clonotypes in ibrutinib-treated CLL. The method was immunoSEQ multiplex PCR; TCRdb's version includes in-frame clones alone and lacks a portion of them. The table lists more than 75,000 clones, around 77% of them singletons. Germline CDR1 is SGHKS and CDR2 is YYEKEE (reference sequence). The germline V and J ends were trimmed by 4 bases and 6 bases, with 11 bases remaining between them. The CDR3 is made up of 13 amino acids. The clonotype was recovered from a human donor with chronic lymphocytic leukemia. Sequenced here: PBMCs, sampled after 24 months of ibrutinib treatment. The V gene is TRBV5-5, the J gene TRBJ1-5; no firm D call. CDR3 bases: TGTGCCAGCAGCCTCGCGTGGGGTCAGCCCCAGCATTTT. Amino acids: CASSLAWGQPQHF.